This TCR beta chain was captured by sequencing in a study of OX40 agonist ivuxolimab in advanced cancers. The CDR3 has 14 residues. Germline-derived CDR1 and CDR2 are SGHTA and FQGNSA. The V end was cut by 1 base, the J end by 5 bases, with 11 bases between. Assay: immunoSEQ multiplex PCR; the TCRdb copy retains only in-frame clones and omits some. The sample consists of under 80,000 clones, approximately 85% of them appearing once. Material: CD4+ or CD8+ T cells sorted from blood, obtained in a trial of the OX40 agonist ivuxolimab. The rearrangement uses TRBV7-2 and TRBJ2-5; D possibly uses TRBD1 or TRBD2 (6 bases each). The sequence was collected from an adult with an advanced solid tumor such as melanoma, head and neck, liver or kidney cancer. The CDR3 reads CASSLGGAGETQYF. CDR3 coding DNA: TGTGCCAGCAGCTTAGGGGGGGCTGGGGAGACCCAGTACTTC.